A single sample gave rise to the 23 T cell receptor beta chains below, sequenced in a study of tumor-infiltrating lymphocytes in primary liver carcinoma. RNA and DNA were co-extracted from around 18-30 mg of unsorted bulk tissue. Researchers generated TCR beta cDNA from about 460 ng of total RNA, relying on a constant-region primer. Nested multiplex PCR, run for three rounds with slightly modified ARM-PCR, yielded TCR beta libraries. Rounds one and two of PCR, each of roughly 11 cycles, were primed with TRBV1-TRBV30 forward primers and a C-beta reverse primer. TCRdb re-analysed the multiplex PCR reads in MiXCR, keeping a single row per CDR3 protein. Of about 120,000 distinct CDR3 sequences in the sample, 55% to 75% are singletons; the top ten hold about a tenth. Sequenced: liver tumor tissue from sampling region 1. Subset meaning: tumor region T1, superior pole. The origin of the receptors is a woman aged 60-75 years with primary liver carcinoma and hepatitis B virus infection.

Regarding this clonotype: A single base separates this from a much larger clone, so it may be a read error. Lacking the conserved final phenylalanine or tryptophan, this CDR3 likely reflects a read error. The chain uses TRBV6-6 and TRBJ1-5; 8 nucleotides agree with TRBD1. With V trimmed by 6 bases and J by 3 bases, 7 bases remained unmatched. The CDR3 loop spans 15 amino acids. Germline V gene data show CDR1 as MNHNY and CDR2 as SVGAGI (reference sequence). The CDR3 bases are TGTGCCAGCAGCTCCGGGACAGGTGACAATCAGCCCCAGCATTTG. Amino acids: CASSSGTGDNQPQHL.

This sequence joins TRBV2 and TRBJ2-1, with 7 bases lining up with TRBD1. The CDR3 totals 13 residues. Germline V gives CDR1 SNHLY, CDR2 FYNNEI. The V gene end was trimmed by 6 bases and the J gene end by 8 bases; junction bases not matched to a gene: 7. The CDR3 reads CASRGDSPDEQFF. In nucleotides, the CDR3 is TGTGCCAGCAGGGGGGACAGCCCAGATGAGCAGTTCTTC. The full variable domain, rest sourced from reference TRBV2 and TRBJ2-1, is EPEVTQTPSHQVTQMGQEVILRCVPISNHLYFYWYRQILGQKVEFLVSFYNNEISEKSEIFDDQFSVERPDGSNFTLKIRSTKLEDSAMYFCASRGDSPDEQFFGPGTRLTVL.

DNA of the CDR3: TGTGCCAGCAGCTTCACAGGGGACTGTCAGCCCCAGCATTTT. Translation gives CASSFTGDCQPQHF. The chain couples TRBV11-2 to TRBJ1-5; 7 bases match TRBD1. CDR1 and CDR2 from the germline V gene are SGHAT and FQNNGV. The CDR3 sequence is 14 residues long. V shed 3 bases and J 6 bases; nucleotides not matched to a gene: 5. Full variable domain (remainder filled in from reference TRBV11-2 and TRBJ1-5): EAGVAQSPRYKIIEKRQSVAFWCNPISGHATLYWYQQILGQGPKLLIQFQNNGVVDDSQLPKDRFSAERLKGVDSTLKIQPAKLEDSAVYLCASSFTGDCQPQHFGDGTRLSIL.

On this clonotype itself: A read error is likely, as this CDR3 ends without the conserved phenylalanine or tryptophan. The DNA is left out, because the CDR3 cannot be placed on it with certainty; the CDR3 is given as TCRdb lists it. The chain employs TRBV29-1 and TRBJ2-2. The germline V gene encodes CDR1 SQVTM and CDR2 ANQGSEA. Ends included, the CDR3 has 14 residues. The chain's CDR3 is CSVVASLNTGELLS.

V gene TRBV29-1 combines with J gene TRBJ1-1; no clear D gene. The CDR3 has 10 amino acids. Germline V gene sequence: CDR1 SQVTM, CDR2 ANQGSEA. In nucleotides, the CDR3 is TGCAGTGCTGAGGAGGTCGAAGCTTTCTTT. It specifies CSAEEVEAFF.

A few counts support this clonotype. This sequence may be a read error, since a much larger clone differs from it by one base. The chain carries TRBV29-1 and TRBJ1-2, with 9 bases that match TRBD1. CDR3 length equals 14 residues. The germline CDR1 and CDR2 sequences are SQVTM and ANQGSEA. The CDR3 coding sequence is TGCAGCGTTGAGGGACAGGGACAGAACTATGGCCACACCTTC. The encoded protein is CSVEGQGQNYGHTF.

This clonotype occurred many times. The chain carries TRBV6-6 and TRBJ1-4; TRBD1 matches 11 bases. This CDR3 is built from 14 residues. Germline V gene data show CDR1 as MNHNY and CDR2 as SVGAGI (reference sequence). The trim removed 5 bases at V and 8 bases at J, leaving 4 bases unmatched. CDR3 sequence (DNA): TGTGCCAGCAGTCGGACAGGGGGCAAAGAAAAACTGTTTTTT. Translated: CASSRTGGKEKLFF.

Regarding this clonotype: Mismatch with germline at one junction end may stem from a read error. The chain combines TRBV5-1 with TRBJ2-7, with D perhaps being TRBD1 or TRBD2 (6 bases each). In germline, CDR1 is SGHRS, CDR2 YFSETQ. The CDR3 extends over 17 amino acids. The CDR3 loop reads CASSLGPAGDLAYEHYF. The CDR3 coding sequence is TGCGCAAGCAGCTTGGGCCCTGCAGGGGACTTGGCCTACGAGCATTACTTC.

This clonotype showed up just a few times. One end of the junction is discordant with germline, which a read error may explain. The chain combines TRBV11-3 with TRBJ2-1; the D gene is possibly TRBD2 (6 bases). The CDR3 sequence is 13 residues long. Germline CDR1 reads SGHNT; CDR2 reads YENEEA. This CDR3 is CASSSDYNNEQLF. CDR3 DNA sequence: TGCGCCAGCAGCTCGGACTACAACAATGAGCAGCTCTTC. Full variable domain (outside the CDR3, taken from reference TRBV11-3 and TRBJ2-1): EAGVVQSPRYKIIEKKQPVAFWCNPISGHNTLYWYLQNLGQGPELLIRYENEEAVDDSQLPKDRFSAERLKGVDSTLKIQPAELGDSAVYLCASSSDYNNEQLFGPGTRLTVL.

V is TRBV28 and J is TRBJ2-7; no definite D call. With 7 bases removed from V and 4 bases from J, the gap between germline ends came to 11 bases. This CDR3 region has 12 residues. Germline CDR1 is MDHEN and CDR2 is SYDVKM. The CDR3: CASNPSLYEQYF. The CDR3 DNA is TGTGCCAGCAACCCCTCCTTATACGAGCAGTACTTC.

Here the CDR3 reads CASSLNSGDYGYTF. The CDR3 bases are TGTGCCAGCAGCTTGAATTCTGGGGACTATGGCTACACCTTC. The V and J genes are TRBV7-9 and TRBJ1-2; D remains ambiguous. The CDR3 runs to 14 residues. Germline CDR1 reads SEHNR; CDR2 reads FQNEAQ (reference sequence). Trimming stripped 3 bases from V and 3 bases from J, with 11 bases between.

The chain uses TRBV11-2 and TRBJ2-7; 7 nucleotides match TRBD2. Germline values: CDR1 SGHAT, CDR2 FQNNGV. This CDR3 comprises 14 residues. CDR3 nucleotide sequence: TGTGTCTGCTGCCCAAGCGGGACGGGTACCGAGCAGTACTTC. Translation: CVCCPSGTGTEQYF.

This clonotype came up once. A much larger clone differs from this one at a single base, so this may be a read error. The chain employs TRBV10-2 and TRBJ2-5, with D perhaps TRBD1 (5 bases). The CDR3 is 13 amino acids. Germline CDR1 and CDR2: WSHSY and SAAADI. The CDR3, as DNA: TGCGCCAGCAGTGAGCCAGGGAAAGATACCCAGTACTTC. This encodes CASSEPGKDTQYF.

As concerns this clonotype: A much larger clone lies one base from this, so it may be a read error. The chain couples TRBV6-5 to TRBJ2-1; possibly TRBD2 for D (6 bases). CDR3 length equals 17 residues. Germline CDR1 MNHEY, CDR2 SVGAGI. The CDR3: CASSTDMGGESYNEQLF. The CDR3 nucleotides read TGTGCCAGCAGTACCGACATGGGCGGGGAATCCTACAATGAGCAGCTCTTC.

Comments on this clonotype: At one of its ends the junction is not consistent with the germline gene, which may arise from a read error. The chain joins TRBV7-9 to TRBJ2-7, with D possibly TRBD2 on 5 matching bases. Germline V gene sequence: CDR1 SEHNR, CDR2 FQNEAQ (reference sequence). This CDR3 is built from 14 residues. CDR3 nucleotide sequence: TGTGCCAGCAGCTTAGAGTACGGCGACTACGAGCAGTGCTTC. This codes for CASSLEYGDYEQCF.

Worth noting for this clonotype: At one boundary the junction diverges from the germline segment, which might be a read error. The chain recombines TRBV6-5 with TRBJ1-2, with D possibly being TRBD1 (5 bases). CDR3 length: 13 residues. CDR1 and CDR2 (germline): MNHEY, SVGAGI. CDR3 residues: CVSSPGREGGYTF. CDR3 in DNA: TGTGTCAGCAGTCCCGGCAGGGAGGGTGGCTACACCTTT.

This clonotype has ten or more counts. Here the CDR3 DNA reads TGTGCCAGCAGTCTTACTCGGACAGGGGGGACCTATAATTCACCCCTCCACTTT. It is translated as CASSLTRTGGTYNSPLHF. The chain couples TRBV12-3 or TRBV12-4 to TRBJ1-6, with 10 bases that match TRBD1. With V trimmed by 5 bases and J by 2 bases, 9 bases remained unmatched. The CDR3 sequence is 18 residues long.

About this clonotype itself: One end of the junction is discordant with germline, which a read error may explain. The chain couples TRBV4-1 to TRBJ2-1, with D tentatively TRBD2 (5 bases). CDR3 length: 15 amino acids. Per the germline V gene, CDR1 is MGHRA and CDR2 is YSYEKL. The CDR3 DNA follows: TGCACCAACAGCCAAGCCGAGGGCTCCTACAATGTGCAGTTCTTC. It is translated as CTNSQAEGSYNVQFF.

This clonotype was seen only a few times. The CDR3 protein is CASELAGGDTQYF. As DNA, the CDR3 is TGTGCCTCTGAGTTGGCGGGAGGGGATACGCAGTATTTT. The chain employs TRBV28 and TRBJ2-3; 9 nucleotides align to TRBD2. This CDR3 has 13 amino acids. J lost 6 bases, V lost 11 bases, and 9 bases had no gene match. The germline V gene has CDR1 MDHEN and CDR2 SYDVKM.

The chain is built from TRBV18 and TRBJ2-2, with D tentatively TRBD1 (6 bases). This CDR3 region has 15 residues. Trimming stripped 1 base from V and 3 bases from J, with 9 bases between. CDR1 is KGHSH and CDR2 is LQKENI in the germline V gene. The DNA of the CDR3 is TGTGCCAGCTCACCACTCTACAGGGACACCGGGGAGCTGTTTTTT. Its translation is CASSPLYRDTGELFF.

Points on this clonotype: A much larger clonotype is one base distant, so this may be a read error. No conserved phenylalanine or tryptophan is present at the end of the CDR3, so a read error is the likely explanation. The chain has TRBV12-3 or TRBV12-4 and TRBJ1-1; 10 bases match TRBD1. The CDR3 covers 16 residues. V trimming: 6 bases; J trimming: 3 bases; junction bases outside the gene matches: 10. CDR3 amino acids: CASRRRQGATYTEAFY. In nucleotides, the CDR3 is TGTGCCAGCAGACGTAGACAGGGGGCTACGTACACTGAAGCTTTCTAT.

On this clonotype itself: A junction end diverges from the germline sequence, so it may reflect a read error. CDR3 nucleotides: TGTACCAGCACCCTATCTGGGGCCAATGTCCTGACTTTC. Its protein is CTSTLSGANVLTF. The genes are TRBV28 and TRBJ2-6, with a weak D call TRBD1 (5 bases). The CDR3 is 13 amino acids. CDR1 and CDR2 (germline): MDHEN, SYDVKM.

This clonotype was seen repeatedly, ten times or more. The V call is TRBV6-2 or TRBV6-3, the J call TRBJ2-3, with D perhaps TRBD1 or TRBD2 (5 bases each). The CDR3 covers 15 residues. Trimming cost V 6 bases and J 0 bases, with 13 bases left between them. Germline-derived CDR1 and CDR2 are MNHEY and SVGEGT. CDR3 sequence (DNA): TGTGCCAGCAGGGGACCGAACCCCAGCACAGATACGCAGTATTTT. It specifies CASRGPNPSTDTQYF.